The 30 T cell receptor beta chains below were found in one sample sequenced in a study of CD8 T cells in Susac syndrome. With random hexamers, reverse transcription was performed on about 0.45 to 1 ug of RNA. A single record per CDR3 protein comes from TCRdb applying MiXCR to the immunoSEQ multiplex PCR reads. This sample has approximately 200,000 distinct CDR3 sequences, with 92% found just once. Sequencing input: CD8+ T cells from PBMCs. The receptors here all came from a human donor with multiple sclerosis.

V usage is TRBV3-1 and J usage is TRBJ2-1; TRBD2 is a possible D gene (5 bases). The germline CDR1 and CDR2 sequences are LGHDT and YNNKEL (reference sequence). V gave up 3 bases and J gave up 4 bases, with 13 bases separating them. CDR3 length: 15 residues. In DNA, the CDR3 is TGTGCCAGCAGCCAGGCAGGAGGTCTATACAATGAGCAGTTCTTC. Translated, it gives CASSQAGGLYNEQFF.

The V and J genes are TRBV5-1 and TRBJ1-2, with 8 bases that match TRBD1. Unmatched junction bases numbered 8, after V lost 5 bases and J lost 2 bases. Germline CDR1 reads SGHRS; CDR2 reads YFSETQ. The CDR3 loop spans 15 amino acids. DNA for the CDR3: TGCGCCAGCAGTCATTCCGGGACAGGCAACTATGGCTACACCTTC. As protein: CASSHSGTGNYGYTF.

DNA for the CDR3: TGTGCCTGGAGTTCCCAGCAGGGACTAGCGGACTACGAGCAGTACTTC. Translated, it gives CAWSSQQGLADYEQYF. V gene TRBV30 combines with J gene TRBJ2-7; the match to TRBD2 covers 11 bases. Germline V lookup: CDR1 GTSNPN, CDR2 SVGIG (reference sequence). V lost 2 bases and J lost 3; bases outside the gene matches: 9. This CDR3 contains 16 residues.

The genes are TRBV11-3 and TRBJ1-3; no firm D call. Trimming cost V 0 bases and J 8 bases, with 11 bases left between them. The germline gives CDR1 SGHNT, CDR2 YENEEA. This CDR3 is 14 amino acids long. CDR3 sequence (DNA): TGTGCCAGCAGCTTAGAACCGGACGGGGACACCATATATTTT. Its protein product is CASSLEPDGDTIYF.

The V call is TRBV7-9, the J call TRBJ1-1; D is unresolved. The germline CDR1 and CDR2 sequences are SEHNR and FQNEAQ (reference sequence). V lost 2 bases to trimming and J lost 7 bases, with 5 bases between them. The CDR3 totals 11 residues. The CDR3 nucleotides are TGTGCCAGCAGCTTAATGGGTGAAGCTTTCTTT. Its translation is CASSLMGEAFF.

This chain uses TRBV15 with TRBJ2-1; TRBD2 aligns across 11 bases. Germline V gives CDR1 LNHNV, CDR2 YYDKDF (reference sequence). The CDR3 has 17 amino acids. Trimming took 3 bases from V and 4 from J; bases not matched to a gene: 8. The CDR3 spells CATSRDTSGSPYNEQFF. The CDR3 coding sequence is TGTGCCACCAGCAGGGACACTAGCGGGAGTCCTTACAATGAGCAGTTCTTC.

The V and J genes are TRBV3-1 and TRBJ2-5; 10 nucleotides line up with TRBD2. Germline V gene sequence: CDR1 LGHDT, CDR2 YNNKEL (reference sequence). The CDR3 extends over 17 amino acids. Trimming removed 1 base from V and 5 bases from J; junction bases left unmatched: 10. The DNA of the CDR3 is TGTGCCAGCAGCCAAGCCTTTGGGCTAGCGGGAGTGGAGACCCAGTACTTC. Encoded protein: CASSQAFGLAGVETQYF.

This clonotype appeared a single time. V and J are TRBV27 and TRBJ1-6; D uncertain. CDR3 length: 15 residues. The V gene lost 7 bases and the J gene lost 0 bases, with 10 bases spanning the gap. CDR1 and CDR2 from the germline V gene are MNHEY and SMNVEV (reference sequence). CDR3 protein: CASTMGTSYNSPLHF. The CDR3 DNA is TGTGCCAGCACTATGGGAACCTCCTATAATTCACCCCTCCACTTT.

The V gene is TRBV5-4, the J gene TRBJ2-6; D not resolved. Between the trimmed V and J ends, which lost 7 bases and 4 bases, there was a span of 9 bases. In germline, CDR1 is SGHNT, CDR2 YYREEE (reference sequence). The CDR3 consists of 13 residues. CDR3: CASQFSGANVLTF. DNA of the CDR3: TGTGCCAGCCAGTTTTCCGGGGCCAACGTCCTGACTTTC.

The V and J genes are TRBV6-6 and TRBJ2-2, with 9 nucleotides matching TRBD1. Germline V CDR1 and CDR2: MNHNY, SVGAGI (reference sequence). V lost 5 bases and J lost 4; bases outside the gene matches: 8. The length of the CDR3 is 16 residues. CDR3 residues: CASSPNRGRATGELFF. The CDR3 DNA is TGTGCCAGCAGTCCGAACAGGGGGCGCGCCACCGGGGAGCTGTTTTTT.

The chain combines TRBV29-1 with TRBJ2-1; maybe TRBD1 (5 bases). This CDR3 has 13 amino acids. Trimming left V 3 bases short and J 2 bases short, with 8 bases between. Germline lookup yields CDR1 SQVTM and CDR2 ANQGSEA. The CDR3 reads CSVDSGTYNEQFF. DNA of the CDR3: TGCAGCGTTGATTCAGGGACCTACAATGAGCAGTTCTTC.

J is TRBJ1-5 and V is TRBV15; the D is unclear. The V end lost 5 bases, the J end lost 2 bases, and 13 bases lay between the germline ends. CDR1 is LNHNV and CDR2 is YYDKDF in the germline V gene (reference sequence). This CDR3 has 15 residues. The DNA of the CDR3 is TGTGCCACCAGCTCCCACCCCGCGGGCAATCAGCCCCAGCATTTT. Encoded protein: CATSSHPAGNQPQHF.

In DNA, the CDR3 is TGTGCCAGCAGTTCAAGAGCGGGAGGGCCTGATAATGAGCAGTTCTTC. Translated: CASSSRAGGPDNEQFF. The V gene is TRBV12-3 or TRBV12-4, the J gene TRBJ2-1, with 10 positions matching TRBD2. The CDR3 is 16 residues long. V lost 4 bases and J lost 7; bases outside the gene matches: 10.

The V gene is TRBV7-9, the J gene TRBJ1-3; D not certain. There are 14 residues in the CDR3. Trimming pared 7 bases from V and 0 bases from J, leaving 10 bases between. The V gene's germline CDR1 is SEHNR and CDR2 FQNEAQ (reference sequence). CDR3 sequence reads: CASTQPYSGNTIYF. For the CDR3, the DNA is TGTGCCAGCACCCAGCCTTACTCTGGAAACACCATATATTTT.

The chain couples TRBV30 to TRBJ1-1; 7 nucleotides line up with TRBD1. The J segment lost 6 bases and the V segment lost 3 bases, leaving 7 bases of the junction unmatched. The germline V gene has CDR1 GTSNPN and CDR2 SVGIG (reference sequence). This CDR3 contains 13 residues. The CDR3 DNA reads as TGTGCCTGGAGCCGGGACAGCGAGTCTGAAGCTTTCTTT. Translated, it gives CAWSRDSESEAFF.

The chain recombines TRBV15 with TRBJ2-7; no firm D call. Germline V CDR1 and CDR2: LNHNV, YYDKDF (reference sequence). The CDR3 extends over 12 amino acids. The germline V and J ends were trimmed by 3 bases and 6 bases, with 9 bases remaining between them. The DNA for the CDR3 is TGTGCCACCAGCAGCCCCACCGCCGAGCAGTACTTC. Amino acid sequence: CATSSPTAEQYF. The full variable domain, rest sourced from reference TRBV15 and TRBJ2-7, is DAMVIQNPRYQVTQFGKPVTLSCSQTLNHNVMYWYQQKSSQAPKLLFHYYDKDFNNEADTPDNFQSRRPNTSFCFLDIRSPGLGDTAMYLCATSSPTAEQYFGPGTRLTVT.

CDR3 coding DNA: TGTGCCAGCGGGAGCTCCTACAATGAGCAGTTCTTC. This gives the protein CASGSSYNEQFF. This chain uses TRBV7-9 with TRBJ2-1; perhaps TRBD2 as D (5 bases). The germline V gene has CDR1 SEHNR and CDR2 FQNEAQ (reference sequence). V lost 8 bases and J 0 bases, leaving 5 bases between the germline ends. The CDR3 loop spans 12 amino acids.

V is TRBV11-2 and J is TRBJ2-7, with 8 positions matching TRBD1. CDR3 length: 15 amino acids. V lost 4 bases, J lost 5 bases, and 10 bases stayed unmatched. Germline V CDR1 and CDR2: SGHAT, FQNNGV. The CDR3 DNA sequence: TGTGCCAGCAGCTCTTATCGGGAGACAGGGGACGAGCAGTACTTC. It specifies CASSSYRETGDEQYF.

Concerning this clonotype: Germline and junction disagree at one end, which may indicate a read error. J is TRBJ1-2 and V is TRBV23-1; 8 bases fit TRBD1. TRBV23-1 qualifies as an ORF whose function is uncertain. CDR3 length equals 14 residues. CDR3 in DNA: TGCGCCAGCAGTCAAGCGGACAGGGAATCCCCCCCGGCCTTC. It specifies CASSQADRESPPAF.

This chain uses TRBV5-4 with TRBJ2-3; 9 nucleotides align to TRBD2. Trimming removed 3 bases from V and 5 bases from J; junction bases left unmatched: 4. The CDR3 consists of 14 residues. The germline V gene has CDR1 SGHNT and CDR2 YYREEE (reference sequence). The CDR3 DNA is TGTGCCAGCAGCTCAGCGGGAGGAGGAGATACGCAGTATTTT. Its translation: CASSSAGGGDTQYF. Complete variable domain (other parts from reference TRBV5-4 and TRBJ2-3): ETGVTQSPTHLIKTRGQQVTLRCSSQSGHNTVSWYQQALGQGPQFIFQYYREEENGRGNFPPRFSGLQFPNYSSELNVNALELDDSALYLCASSSAGGGDTQYFGPGTRLTVL.

This chain joins TRBV15 and TRBJ2-7; D remains ambiguous. The CDR3 spans 11 residues. Germline V gene data show CDR1 as LNHNV and CDR2 as YYDKDF (reference sequence). With 6 bases removed from V and 6 bases from J, the gap between germline ends came to 9 bases. The CDR3 loop is CATSDTGEQYF. The CDR3 nucleotides read TGTGCCACCAGTGACACTGGCGAGCAGTACTTC.

The chain recombines TRBV28 with TRBJ1-1; a possible D gene is TRBD1 (5 bases). With 6 bases removed from V and 1 base from J, the gap between germline ends came to 9 bases. CDR3 length equals 13 residues. Germline V gene lookup returns CDR1 MDHEN and CDR2 SYDVKM. CDR3 bases: TGTGCCAGCAGACTGCAGGGGAACACTGAAGCTTTCTTT. Amino acids: CASRLQGNTEAFF.

The chain uses TRBV5-1 and TRBJ2-3; no definite D call. Looked up from germline, CDR1 is SGHRS and CDR2 is YFSETQ. The CDR3 totals 13 residues. With 5 bases removed from V and 6 bases from J, the gap between germline ends came to 13 bases. DNA for the CDR3: TGCGCCAGCAGAAGCCCTCCCGGGGATACGCAGTATTTT. Protein sequence: CASRSPPGDTQYF.

This clonotype was observed a handful of times. This chain joins TRBV3-1 and TRBJ2-7; D remains ambiguous. The CDR3 length is 15 residues. Germline CDR1 is LGHDT and CDR2 is YNNKEL (reference sequence). The ends were cut back, 4 bases at V and 0 bases at J, with 13 bases in the middle. CDR3 protein: CASSPFAGYSYEQYF. In DNA form, the CDR3 reads TGTGCCAGCAGCCCGTTCGCCGGCTACTCCTACGAGCAGTACTTC.

The chain couples TRBV3-1 to TRBJ2-7; perhaps TRBD1 as D (6 bases). From germline, CDR1 is LGHDT and CDR2 YNNKEL (reference sequence). The CDR3 consists of 16 residues. V was clipped by 0 bases and J by 2 bases, with 14 bases between them. This CDR3 is CASSQDQGGFPYEQYF. The DNA of the CDR3 is TGTGCCAGCAGCCAAGATCAAGGGGGATTTCCCTACGAGCAGTACTTC.

This sequence joins TRBV12-3 or TRBV12-4 and TRBJ1-1, with a possible D match to TRBD1 (5 bases). The CDR3 consists of 15 residues. Trimming stripped 1 base from V and 2 bases from J, with 11 bases between. CDR3 coding DNA: TGTGCCAGCAGTTTAGTCCCGCAGGGTAACACTGAAGCTTTCTTT. This sequence encodes CASSLVPQGNTEAFF.

V gene TRBV7-9 combines with J gene TRBJ2-5; D is ambiguous. Deletions cut 7 bases from V and 1 base from J, with 7 bases between. The CDR3 covers 12 residues. Looked up from germline, CDR1 is SEHNR and CDR2 is FQNEAQ (reference sequence). CDR3 region: CASTAAQETQYF. The CDR3, as DNA: TGTGCCAGCACCGCGGCCCAAGAGACCCAGTACTTC.

The chain is built from TRBV18 and TRBJ2-5; perhaps TRBD1 as D (5 bases). This CDR3 comprises 15 residues. The germline V gene has CDR1 KGHSH and CDR2 LQKENI. Between the trimmed V and J ends, which lost 3 bases and 2 bases, there was a span of 13 bases. CDR3 nucleotide sequence: TGTGCCAGCTCACCGGAAACAGGCGAACAAGAGACCCAGTACTTC. It is translated as CASSPETGEQETQYF.

The chain links TRBV9 to TRBJ2-3, with D possibly being TRBD1 or TRBD2 (5 bases each). There are 12 residues in the CDR3. Germline loops: CDR1 SGDLS, CDR2 YYNGEE. The V end was cut by 2 bases, the J end by 10 bases, with 11 bases between. The CDR3 reads CASSVQGAPQYF. The DNA for the CDR3 is TGTGCCAGCAGCGTTCAGGGAGCGCCGCAGTATTTT.

This chain links TRBV27 with TRBJ2-7; weak D call: TRBD1 (5 bases). The CDR3 sequence is 13 residues long. Per the germline V gene, CDR1 is MNHEY and CDR2 is SMNVEV (reference sequence). Trimming pared 5 bases from V and 1 base from J, leaving 9 bases between. The CDR3 DNA sequence: TGTGCCAGCAGTGTACAGGTGTCCTACGAGCAGTACTTC. This sequence encodes CASSVQVSYEQYF.